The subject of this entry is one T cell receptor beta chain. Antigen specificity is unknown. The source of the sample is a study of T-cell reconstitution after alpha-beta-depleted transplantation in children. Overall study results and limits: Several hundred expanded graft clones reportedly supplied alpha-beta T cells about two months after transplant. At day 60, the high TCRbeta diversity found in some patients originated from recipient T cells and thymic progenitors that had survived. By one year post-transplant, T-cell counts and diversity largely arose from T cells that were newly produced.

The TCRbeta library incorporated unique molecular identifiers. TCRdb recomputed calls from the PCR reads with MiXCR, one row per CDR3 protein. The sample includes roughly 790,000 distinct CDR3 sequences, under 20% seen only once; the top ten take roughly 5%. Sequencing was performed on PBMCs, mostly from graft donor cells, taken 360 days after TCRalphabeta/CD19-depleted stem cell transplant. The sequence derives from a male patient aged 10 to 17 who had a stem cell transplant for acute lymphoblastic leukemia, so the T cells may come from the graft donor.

The CDR3 loop reads CASGPTEAFF. The DNA of the CDR3 is TGTGCCAGCGGACCGACTGAAGCTTTCTTT. The V gene is TRBV6-6, the J gene TRBJ1-1, with no clear D. This CDR3 has 10 residues. The V gene's germline CDR1 is MNHNY and CDR2 SVGAGI (reference sequence). Trimming took 8 bases from V and 5 from J, leaving 6 bases between them.